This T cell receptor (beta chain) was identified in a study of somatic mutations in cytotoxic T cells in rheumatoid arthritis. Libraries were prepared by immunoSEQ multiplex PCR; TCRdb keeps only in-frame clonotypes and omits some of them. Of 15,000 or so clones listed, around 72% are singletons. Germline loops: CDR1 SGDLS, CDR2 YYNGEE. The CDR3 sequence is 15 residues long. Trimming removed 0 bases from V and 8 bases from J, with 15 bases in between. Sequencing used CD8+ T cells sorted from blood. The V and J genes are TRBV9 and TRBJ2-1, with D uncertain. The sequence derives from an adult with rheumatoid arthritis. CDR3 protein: CASSVVGNIIDEQFF. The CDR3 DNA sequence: TGTGCCAGCAGCGTAGTTGGCAACATTATCGATGAGCAGTTCTTC.